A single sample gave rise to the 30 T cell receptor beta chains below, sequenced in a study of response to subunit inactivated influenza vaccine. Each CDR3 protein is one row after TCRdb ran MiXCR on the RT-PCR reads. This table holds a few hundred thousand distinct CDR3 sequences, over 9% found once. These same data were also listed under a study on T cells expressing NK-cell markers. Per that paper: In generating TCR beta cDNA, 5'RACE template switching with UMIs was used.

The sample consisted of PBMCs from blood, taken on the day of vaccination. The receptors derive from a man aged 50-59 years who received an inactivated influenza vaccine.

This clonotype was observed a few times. Written as DNA, the CDR3 is TGCGCCAGCAGCTCCTGGGTCGGGGCAGTTTACAATGAGCAGTTCTTC. Translation: CASSSWVGAVYNEQFF. The rearrangement joins TRBV5-1 to TRBJ2-1; TRBD1 or TRBD2 may be the D gene (5 bases each). The ends were cut back, 3 bases at V and 4 bases at J, with 17 bases in the middle. Germline V gives CDR1 SGHRS, CDR2 YFSETQ. The CDR3 extends over 16 amino acids.

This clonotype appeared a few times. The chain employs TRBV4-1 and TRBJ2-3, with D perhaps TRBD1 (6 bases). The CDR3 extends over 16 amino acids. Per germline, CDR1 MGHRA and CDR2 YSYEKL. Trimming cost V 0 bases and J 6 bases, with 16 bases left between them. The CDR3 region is CASSQDGTPLGDTQYF. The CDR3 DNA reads TGCGCCAGCAGCCAAGACGGGACACCACTTGGGGATACGCAGTATTTT.

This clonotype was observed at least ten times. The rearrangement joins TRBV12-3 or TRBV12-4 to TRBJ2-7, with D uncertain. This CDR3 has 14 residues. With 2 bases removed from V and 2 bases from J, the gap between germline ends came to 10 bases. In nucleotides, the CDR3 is TGTGCCAGCAGTTTATGGCTTCAAACCTACGAGCAGTACTTC. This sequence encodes CASSLWLQTYEQYF.

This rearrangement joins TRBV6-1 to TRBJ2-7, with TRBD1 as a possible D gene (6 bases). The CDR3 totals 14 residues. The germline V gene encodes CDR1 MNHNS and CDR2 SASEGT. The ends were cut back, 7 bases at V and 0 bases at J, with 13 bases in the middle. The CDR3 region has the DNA TGTGCCAGCACTGGACAGCGGAGCTCCTACGAGCAGTACTTC. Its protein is CASTGQRSSYEQYF.

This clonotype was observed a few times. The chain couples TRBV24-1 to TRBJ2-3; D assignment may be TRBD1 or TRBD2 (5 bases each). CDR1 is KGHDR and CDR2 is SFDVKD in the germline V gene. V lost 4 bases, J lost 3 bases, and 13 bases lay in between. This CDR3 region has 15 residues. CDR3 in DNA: TGTGCCACCAGTGACCCCGGGACCAAAACAGATACGCAGTATTTT. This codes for CATSDPGTKTDTQYF.

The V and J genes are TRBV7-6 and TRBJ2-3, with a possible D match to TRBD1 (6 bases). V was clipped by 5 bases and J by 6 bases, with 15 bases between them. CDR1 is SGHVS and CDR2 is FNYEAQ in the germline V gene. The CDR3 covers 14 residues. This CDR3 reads CASSPTGIGDTQYF. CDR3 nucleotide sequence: TGTGCCAGCAGCCCCACAGGGATTGGTGATACGCAGTATTTT.

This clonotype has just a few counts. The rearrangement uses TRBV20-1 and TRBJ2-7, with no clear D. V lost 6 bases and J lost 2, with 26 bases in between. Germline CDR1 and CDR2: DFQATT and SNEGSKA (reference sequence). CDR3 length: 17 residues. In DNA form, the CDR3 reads TGCAGTGCCAGAAAGGGCCAGTCATTCTTAGACACCTACGAGCAGTACTTC. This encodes CSARKGQSFLDTYEQYF.

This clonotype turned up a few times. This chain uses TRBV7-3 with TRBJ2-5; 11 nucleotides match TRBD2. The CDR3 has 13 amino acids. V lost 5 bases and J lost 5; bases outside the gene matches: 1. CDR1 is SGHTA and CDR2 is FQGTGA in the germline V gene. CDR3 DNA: TGTGCCAGCAGCATAGCGGGGGGGGAGACCCAGTACTTC. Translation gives CASSIAGGETQYF.

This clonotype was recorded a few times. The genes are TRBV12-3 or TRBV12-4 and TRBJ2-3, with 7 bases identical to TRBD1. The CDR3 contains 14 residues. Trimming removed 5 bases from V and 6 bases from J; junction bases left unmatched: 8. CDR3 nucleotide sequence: TGTGCCAGCAGTCCGCACAGGGGACGGGATACGCAGTATTTT. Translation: CASSPHRGRDTQYF.

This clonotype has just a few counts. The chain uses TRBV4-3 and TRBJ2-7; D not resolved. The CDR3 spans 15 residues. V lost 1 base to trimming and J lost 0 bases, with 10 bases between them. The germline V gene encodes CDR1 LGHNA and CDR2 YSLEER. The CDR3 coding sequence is TGCGCCAGCAGCCAAGGGCGGCTTCTCTCCTACGAGCAGTACTTC. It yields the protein CASSQGRLLSYEQYF.

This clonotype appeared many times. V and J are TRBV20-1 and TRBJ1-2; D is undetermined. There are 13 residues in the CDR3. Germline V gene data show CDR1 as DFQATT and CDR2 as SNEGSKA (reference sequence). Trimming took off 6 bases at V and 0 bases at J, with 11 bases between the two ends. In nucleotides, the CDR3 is TGCAGTGCCTTCAGGAGATCTAACTATGGCTACACCTTC. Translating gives CSAFRRSNYGYTF.

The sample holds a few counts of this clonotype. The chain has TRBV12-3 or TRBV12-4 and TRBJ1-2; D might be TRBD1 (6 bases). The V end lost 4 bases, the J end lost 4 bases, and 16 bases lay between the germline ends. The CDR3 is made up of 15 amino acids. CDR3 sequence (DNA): TGTGCCAGCAGTTCCAGACAGGCGGTGGTCTATGGCTACACCTTC. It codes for CASSSRQAVVYGYTF.

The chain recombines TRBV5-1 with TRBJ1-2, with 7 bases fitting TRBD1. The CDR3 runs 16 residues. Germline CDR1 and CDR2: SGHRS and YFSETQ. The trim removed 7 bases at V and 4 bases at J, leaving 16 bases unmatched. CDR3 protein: CASRQGFRGPGYGYTF. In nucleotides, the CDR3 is TGCGCCAGCCGACAAGGGTTTAGGGGGCCGGGCTATGGCTACACCTTC. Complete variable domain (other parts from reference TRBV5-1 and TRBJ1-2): KAGVTQTPRYLIKTRGQQVTLSCSPISGHRSVSWYQQTPGQGLQFLFEYFSETQRNKGNFPGRFSGRQFSNSRSEMNVSTLELGDSALYLCASRQGFRGPGYGYTFGSGTRLTVV.

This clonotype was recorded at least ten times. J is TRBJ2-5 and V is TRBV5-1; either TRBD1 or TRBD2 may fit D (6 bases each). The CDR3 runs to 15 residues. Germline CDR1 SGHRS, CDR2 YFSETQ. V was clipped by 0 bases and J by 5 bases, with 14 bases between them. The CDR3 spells CASSLAGTGRETQYF. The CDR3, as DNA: TGCGCCAGCAGCTTGGCCGGAACAGGGAGGGAGACCCAGTACTTC.

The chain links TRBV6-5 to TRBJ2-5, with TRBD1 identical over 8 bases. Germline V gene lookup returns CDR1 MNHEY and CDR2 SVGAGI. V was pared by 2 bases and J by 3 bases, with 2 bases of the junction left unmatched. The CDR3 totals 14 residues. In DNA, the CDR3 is TGTGCCAGCAGTTACGCGGGACAGGAAGAGACCCAGTACTTC. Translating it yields CASSYAGQEETQYF.

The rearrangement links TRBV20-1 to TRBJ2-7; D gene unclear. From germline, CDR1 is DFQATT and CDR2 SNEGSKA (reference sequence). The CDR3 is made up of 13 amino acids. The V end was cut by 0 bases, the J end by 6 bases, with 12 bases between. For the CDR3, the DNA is TGCAGTGCTAGAGATTTGAGAGTGGGCGAGCAGTACTTC. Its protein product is CSARDLRVGEQYF.

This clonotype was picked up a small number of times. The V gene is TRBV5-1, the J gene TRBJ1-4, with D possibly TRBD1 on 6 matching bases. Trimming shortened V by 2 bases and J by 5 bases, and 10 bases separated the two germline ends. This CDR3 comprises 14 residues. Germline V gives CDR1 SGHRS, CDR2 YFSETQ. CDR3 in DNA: TGCGCCAGCAGCTTCGGACAGACGAATGAAAAACTGTTTTTT. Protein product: CASSFGQTNEKLFF.

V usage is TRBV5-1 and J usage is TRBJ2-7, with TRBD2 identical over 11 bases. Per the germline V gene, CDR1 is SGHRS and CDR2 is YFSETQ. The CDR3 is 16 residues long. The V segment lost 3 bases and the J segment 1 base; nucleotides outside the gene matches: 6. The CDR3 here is CASSSGTSGFSYEQYF. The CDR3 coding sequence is TGCGCCAGCAGCTCCGGGACTAGCGGATTTTCCTACGAGCAGTACTTC.

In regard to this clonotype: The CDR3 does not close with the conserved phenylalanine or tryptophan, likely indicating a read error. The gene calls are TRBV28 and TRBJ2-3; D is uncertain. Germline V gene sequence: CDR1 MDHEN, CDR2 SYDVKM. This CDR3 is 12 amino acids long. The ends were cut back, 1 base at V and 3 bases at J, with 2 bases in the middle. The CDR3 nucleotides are TGTGCCAGCAGTTTATTTACAGATACGCAGTATTAT. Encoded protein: CASSLFTDTQYY.

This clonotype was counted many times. Written as DNA, the CDR3 is TGCAGTGCTAGCATTACAGGGGCGATCCAAGAGACCCAGTACTTC. Residues: CSASITGAIQETQYF. J is TRBJ2-5 and V is TRBV20-1, with 7 bases lining up with TRBD1. After removal of 3 bases from V and 1 base from J, the junction contained 8 bases not matched to a gene. Germline lookup yields CDR1 DFQATT and CDR2 SNEGSKA (reference sequence). There are 15 residues in the CDR3.

The CDR3 region has the DNA TGTGCCAGCAGCGACCGGGACAGGGTCGGAAACACCGGGGAGCTGTTTTTT. Its translation is CASSDRDRVGNTGELFF. The rearrangement uses TRBV7-2 and TRBJ2-2; 9 bases agree with TRBD1. Germline V gene sequence: CDR1 SGHTA, CDR2 FQGNSA. V lost 5 bases, J lost 2 bases, and 9 bases stayed unmatched. The CDR3 is 17 residues long.

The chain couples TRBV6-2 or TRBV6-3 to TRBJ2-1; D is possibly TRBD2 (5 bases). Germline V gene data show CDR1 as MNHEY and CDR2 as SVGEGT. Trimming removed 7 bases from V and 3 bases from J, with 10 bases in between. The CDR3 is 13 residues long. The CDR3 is CASNYRDYNEQFF. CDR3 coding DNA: TGTGCCAGCAACTACCGGGACTACAATGAGCAGTTCTTC.

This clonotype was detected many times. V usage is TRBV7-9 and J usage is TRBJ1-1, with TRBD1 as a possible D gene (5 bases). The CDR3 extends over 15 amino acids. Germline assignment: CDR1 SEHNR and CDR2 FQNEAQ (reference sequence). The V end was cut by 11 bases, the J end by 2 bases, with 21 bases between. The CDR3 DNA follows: TGTGCCGGACAAGACAGCAAACCTTTAAACACTGAAGCTTTCTTT. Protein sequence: CAGQDSKPLNTEAFF.

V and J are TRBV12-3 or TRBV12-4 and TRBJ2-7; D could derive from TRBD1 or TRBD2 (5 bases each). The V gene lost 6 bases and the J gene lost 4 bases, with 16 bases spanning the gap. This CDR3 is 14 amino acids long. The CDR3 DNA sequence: TGTGCCAGCAGCCATTCCGGGACCTTTTACGAGCAGTACTTC. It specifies CASSHSGTFYEQYF.

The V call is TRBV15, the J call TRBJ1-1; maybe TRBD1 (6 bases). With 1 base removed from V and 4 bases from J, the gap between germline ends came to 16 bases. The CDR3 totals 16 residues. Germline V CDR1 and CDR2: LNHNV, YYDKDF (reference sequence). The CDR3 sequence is CATSRGSGGQGTEAFF. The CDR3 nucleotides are TGTGCCACCAGCAGAGGATCGGGGGGCCAAGGCACTGAAGCTTTCTTT.

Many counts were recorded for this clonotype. CDR3 sequence: CASFLSGLNEQFF. The CDR3 nucleotides are TGTGCCAGCTTCCTATCGGGACTCAATGAGCAGTTCTTC. The J gene is TRBJ2-1, the V gene TRBV12-3 or TRBV12-4, with D possibly TRBD2 on 6 matching bases. This CDR3 region has 13 residues. V was trimmed by 8 bases and J by 6 bases, leaving 14 bases between them.

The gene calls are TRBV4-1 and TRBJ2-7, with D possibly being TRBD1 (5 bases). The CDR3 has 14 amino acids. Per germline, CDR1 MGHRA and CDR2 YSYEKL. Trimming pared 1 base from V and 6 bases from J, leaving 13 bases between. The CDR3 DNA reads TGCGCCAGCAGCCAAGGGGCCAGGGAAGGCGAGCAGTACTTC. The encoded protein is CASSQGAREGEQYF.

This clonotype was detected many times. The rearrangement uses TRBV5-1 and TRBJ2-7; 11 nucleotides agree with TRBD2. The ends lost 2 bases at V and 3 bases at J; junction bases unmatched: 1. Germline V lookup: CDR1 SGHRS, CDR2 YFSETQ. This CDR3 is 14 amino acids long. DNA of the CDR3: TGCGCCAGCAGCTTTAGCGGGAGGGACTACGAGCAGTACTTC. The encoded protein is CASSFSGRDYEQYF.

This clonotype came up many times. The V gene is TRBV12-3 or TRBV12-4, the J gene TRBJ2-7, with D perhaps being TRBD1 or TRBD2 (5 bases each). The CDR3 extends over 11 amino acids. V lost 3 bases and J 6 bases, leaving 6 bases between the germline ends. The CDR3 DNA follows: TGTGCCAGCAGTTTGGGGGTCGAGCAGTACTTC. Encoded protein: CASSLGVEQYF.

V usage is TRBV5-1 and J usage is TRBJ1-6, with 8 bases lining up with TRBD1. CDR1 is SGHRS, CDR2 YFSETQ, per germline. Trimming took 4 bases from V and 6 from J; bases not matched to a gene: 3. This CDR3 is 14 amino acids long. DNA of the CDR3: TGCGCCAGCAGCCAGGGACAGGCTAATTCACCCCTCCACTTT. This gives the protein CASSQGQANSPLHF. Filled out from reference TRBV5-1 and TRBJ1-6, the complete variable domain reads KAGVTQTPRYLIKTRGQQVTLSCSPISGHRSVSWYQQTPGQGLQFLFEYFSETQRNKGNFPGRFSGRQFSNSRSEMNVSTLELGDSALYLCASSQGQANSPLHFGNGTRLTVT.